One and the same sample provided the 10 T cell receptor beta chains below, sequenced in a study of blood T cell repertoires in COVID-19. The protocol was immunoSEQ multiplex PCR, while the TCRdb copy is restricted to in-frame clones and leaves out a portion. The sample yields around 140,000 clones, approximately 84% seen once. Material: peripheral blood. Every receptor here comes from a human donor with acute or convalescent COVID-19. The donor label of this sample is uncertain.

V gene TRBV7-2 combines with J gene TRBJ1-5; no definite D call. Trimming shortened V by 1 base and J by 11 bases, and 15 bases separated the two germline ends. Germline V gives CDR1 SGHTA, CDR2 FQGNSA. The CDR3 has 14 amino acids. Here the CDR3 reads CASSLVGSGVAQHF. The CDR3, as DNA: TGTGCCAGCAGCTTAGTGGGCAGCGGCGTTGCCCAGCATTTT. The variable domain in full, with the rest retrieved from reference TRBV7-2 and TRBJ1-5, is GAGVSQSPSNKVTEKGKDVELRCDPISGHTALYWYRQSLGQGLEFLIYFQGNSAPDKSGLPSDRFSAERTGGSVSTLTIQRTQQEDSAVYLCASSLVGSGVAQHFGDGTRLSIL.

CDR3 protein: CASSGQVNTEAFF. The CDR3 region has the DNA TGTGCCAGCAGTGGACAGGTGAACACTGAAGCTTTCTTT. This chain uses TRBV7-2 with TRBJ1-1; TRBD1 agrees at 7 bases. The CDR3 contains 13 residues. Germline CDR1 is SGHTA and CDR2 is FQGNSA. V lost 6 bases to trimming and J lost 0 bases; unmatched junction nucleotides: 1. Full variable domain (rest looked up from reference TRBV7-2 and TRBJ1-1): GAGVSQSPSNKVTEKGKDVELRCDPISGHTALYWYRQSLGQGLEFLIYFQGNSAPDKSGLPSDRFSAERTGGSVSTLTIQRTQQEDSAVYLCASSGQVNTEAFFGQGTRLTVV.

V gene TRBV27 combines with J gene TRBJ1-2; a possible D gene is TRBD1 (5 bases). The V end was cut by 2 bases, the J end by 2 bases, with 6 bases between. Germline V lookup: CDR1 MNHEY, CDR2 SMNVEV (reference sequence). The CDR3 is 13 amino acids. CDR3 DNA: TGTGCCAGCAGTTTAGCAGGGAACTATGGCTACACCTTC. It codes for CASSLAGNYGYTF.

The V and J genes are TRBV29-1 and TRBJ2-1; D gene uncertain. CDR3 length equals 12 residues. V lost 5 bases to trimming and J lost 7 bases, with 12 bases between them. Germline V gene sequence: CDR1 SQVTM, CDR2 ANQGSEA. The CDR3 loop is CSVSTDGNEQFF. The DNA of the CDR3 is TGCAGCGTTTCGACCGACGGGAATGAGCAGTTCTTC.

The V gene is TRBV3-1 (or the pseudogene TRBV3-2), the J gene TRBJ2-4; 10 bases map to TRBD2. There are 20 residues in the CDR3. The ends lost 3 bases at V and 0 bases at J; junction bases unmatched: 14. Per germline, CDR1 LGHDT and CDR2 YNNKEL (reference sequence). DNA for the CDR3: TGTGCCAGCAGCCATCGGGTCCCAGCGGGGGGGCTCGGAGCCAAAAACATTCAGTACTTC. This sequence encodes CASSHRVPAGGLGAKNIQYF.

The chain combines TRBV19 with TRBJ1-2; 7 nucleotides match TRBD1. Trimming at V came to 7 bases and at J to 0 bases, leaving 5 bases not matched to a gene. From germline, CDR1 is LNHDA and CDR2 SQIVND (reference sequence). The CDR3 totals 14 residues. The CDR3 is CASTRTGTNYGYTF. The CDR3 coding sequence is TGTGCCAGTACCCGGACAGGTACTAACTATGGCTACACCTTC.

The chain has TRBV7-3 and TRBJ2-4, with D unresolved. The CDR3 contains 16 residues. Between the trimmed V and J ends, which lost 2 bases and 9 bases, there was a span of 20 bases. Germline V CDR1 and CDR2: SGHTA, FQGTGA. CDR3 sequence: CASSLGLGPPLLIQYF. CDR3 bases: TGTGCCAGCAGCTTAGGTCTTGGCCCACCACTACTCATTCAGTACTTC.

V usage is TRBV5-1 and J usage is TRBJ2-1; TRBD2 matches 8 bases. The junction had 15 bases not matched to a gene; V was cut back by 0 bases and J by 7 bases. This CDR3 is 18 amino acids long. Germline CDR1 and CDR2: SGHRS and YFSETQ. CDR3: CASSLGTLTSGVKNEQFF. The CDR3 coding sequence is TGCGCCAGCAGCTTGGGGACACTCACTAGCGGAGTAAAGAATGAGCAGTTCTTC.

V usage is TRBV28 and J usage is TRBJ2-7, with unresolved D. V was pared by 2 bases and J by 6 bases, with 8 bases between. Germline assignment: CDR1 MDHEN and CDR2 SYDVKM. The CDR3 has 12 residues. CDR3 coding DNA: TGTGCCAGCAGTTTAAACTTTCGCGAGCAGTACTTC. This translates into CASSLNFREQYF.

This clone was seen only once. The CDR3 reads CASSFEGNTIYF. CDR3 DNA: TGTGCCAGCAGTTTTGAGGGAAACACCATATATTTT. The chain has TRBV28 and TRBJ1-3; D uncertain. Trimming shortened V by 3 bases and J by 4 bases, and 4 bases separated the two germline ends. The germline V gene encodes CDR1 MDHEN and CDR2 SYDVKM. CDR3 length: 12 residues.